There are a few counts of the clone carrying this T cell receptor (beta chain). Its antigen remains unidentified. The sample is drawn from a study of early T cells in non-severe SARS-CoV-2 infection. Study as a whole: Sequencing was performed on bulk RNA from unsorted whole blood, leaving chains unpaired. Study-wide points: Private and CD4 specificities were missed by VDJdb matching, which favored anti-spike CD8 responses.

The V gene end was trimmed by 3 bases and the J gene end by 9 bases; junction bases not matched to a gene: 8. The CDR3 sequence is 15 residues long. From germline, CDR1 is SGHTA and CDR2 FQGTGA. Individual cDNA molecules were tagged with unique molecular identifiers. TCRdb ran MiXCR on the 5' RACE reads and lists one entry per CDR3 protein. This table holds about 69,000 distinct CDR3 sequences, 10% to 15% found once. The J gene is TRBJ1-6, the V gene TRBV7-3, with 7 bases that match TRBD1. This clonotype was obtained from an adult who was a healthcare worker with PCR-confirmed SARS-CoV-2 infection or an uninfected control (not recorded which). Sample: whole blood. The CDR3 reads CASSFSIGGGSPLHF. CDR3 nucleotides: TGTGCCAGCAGCTTTTCCATAGGGGGCGGTTCACCCCTCCACTTT.